One and the same sample provided the 15 T cell receptor beta chains below, sequenced in a study of blood T cells in healthy people across ages. Combining a sample-barcoded 5' primer with a J-beta primer mix, a second PCR ran for roughly 7 to 12 cycles. TCRdb called the 5' RACE reads again in MiXCR, with one record for every CDR3 protein. This table has about 1.1 million distinct CDR3 sequences, 35% to 45% appearing once. The sequencing sample was made of blood. Receptor source: a man younger than 35 in good health.

The chain employs TRBV25-1 and TRBJ2-1; possibly TRBD2 for D (6 bases). The assigned J gene may be wrong: the sequence end matches TRBJ2-7 better. This CDR3 spans 19 amino acids. Germline values: CDR1 MGHDK, CDR2 SYGVNS. The DNA for the CDR3 is TGTGCCGGCAAGGGAGGTGATGCTAGCCGTCCTTATTCCTACAATGAGCAGTACTTC. Translated: CAGKGGDASRPYSYNEQYF.

This chain connects TRBV6-6 to TRBJ1-1; possibly TRBD1 for D (6 bases). Trimming removed 5 bases from V and 1 base from J, with 14 bases in between. Looked up from germline, CDR1 is MNHNY and CDR2 is SVGAGI (reference sequence). The CDR3 sequence is 15 residues long. This chain's CDR3 is CASSLNRAGNTEAFF. DNA of the CDR3: TGTGCCAGCAGTCTCAACAGGGCGGGGAACACTGAAGCTTTCTTT.

As for this clonotype: Relative to the germline gene, one junction end is altered; a read error may explain this. The chain joins TRBV7-3 to TRBJ1-6; no reliable D call. This CDR3 is built from 12 residues. Germline V gives CDR1 SGHTA, CDR2 FQGTGA. DNA of the CDR3: TGTGCCAGCAGCCTAACGTTGGGCCCCCTCCACTTT. Translated: CASSLTLGPLHF.

The rearrangement uses TRBV4-3 and TRBJ2-1, with 7 bases aligning to TRBD1. The length of the CDR3 is 15 residues. Germline V gene sequence: CDR1 LGHNA, CDR2 YSLEER. Germline trimming cut 0 bases from V and 9 bases from J; bases unmatched to any gene: 8. CDR3 amino acids: CASSQETGSLGEQFF. The CDR3 DNA follows: TGCGCCAGCAGCCAAGAGACAGGGTCGTTAGGTGAGCAGTTCTTC.

The V gene is TRBV7-9, the J gene TRBJ1-1; D not resolved. Germline CDR1 reads SEHNR; CDR2 reads FQNEAQ (reference sequence). The CDR3 has 15 residues. The V end was cut by 1 base, the J end by 1 base, with 10 bases between. The CDR3 coding sequence is TGTGCCAGCAGCTTAGGTTGGGGATCGAACACTGAAGCTTTCTTT. It is translated as CASSLGWGSNTEAFF.

Here the CDR3 reads CASSSRQGRHEQYF. As DNA, the CDR3 is TGTGCCAGCAGCTCTAGACAGGGGAGGCACGAGCAGTACTTC. The chain uses TRBV7-9 and TRBJ2-5; 8 positions agree with TRBD1. The closer fit of TRBJ2-7 to the DNA end suggests the J call may be wrong. This CDR3 contains 14 residues. Looked up from germline, CDR1 is SEHNR and CDR2 is FQNEAQ (reference sequence).

The sample holds a few counts of this clonotype. The chain has TRBV20-1 and TRBJ2-4; 7 nucleotides line up with TRBD1. The trim removed 6 bases at V and 4 bases at J, leaving 6 bases unmatched. CDR1 and CDR2 (germline): DFQATT, SNEGSKA (reference sequence). This CDR3 spans 13 amino acids. The CDR3 DNA reads as TGCAGTGCAGAGGGGGCAGGTAAAAACATTCAGTACTTC. It is translated as CSAEGAGKNIQYF.

The V call is TRBV6-5, the J call TRBJ2-7, with unresolved D. From germline, CDR1 is MNHEY and CDR2 SVGAGI. The V gene lost 2 bases and the J gene lost 4 bases, with 12 bases spanning the gap. This CDR3 is 14 amino acids long. DNA for the CDR3: TGTGCCAGCAGTTACACACCCGGCCAGTACGAGCAGTACTTC. Translated: CASSYTPGQYEQYF.

The chain is built from TRBV7-2 and TRBJ1-4; TRBD1 is a possible D gene (5 bases). Germline CDR1 is SGHTA and CDR2 is FQGNSA. The CDR3 loop spans 15 amino acids. The germline V and J ends were trimmed by 4 bases and 3 bases, with 12 bases remaining between them. The CDR3 DNA sequence: TGTGCCAGCAGCTCAGGGAGTTGGGCTAATGAAAAACTGTTTTTT. It codes for CASSSGSWANEKLFF.

This clonotype was picked up a small number of times. The chain couples TRBV20-1 to TRBJ1-2; D gene uncertain. The V gene's germline CDR1 is DFQATT and CDR2 SNEGSKA (reference sequence). This CDR3 is 11 amino acids long. With 0 bases removed from V and 10 bases from J, the gap between germline ends came to 9 bases. DNA of the CDR3: TGCAGTGCTAGAGATGCAAGGACCTACACCTTC. This codes for CSARDARTYTF.

The chain combines TRBV27 with TRBJ1-2, with D possibly TRBD1 on 5 matching bases. The CDR3 has 14 residues. CDR1 and CDR2 from the germline V gene are MNHEY and SMNVEV (reference sequence). V dropped 0 bases and J dropped 7 bases, with 12 bases sitting between them. The CDR3 sequence is CASSLSRQGRGYTF. The DNA of the CDR3 is TGTGCCAGCAGTTTATCGAGGCAGGGCCGTGGCTACACCTTC.

This clonotype was observed a handful of times. J is TRBJ1-4 and V is TRBV10-3; D is ambiguous. Trimming shortened V by 8 bases and J by 4 bases, and 8 bases separated the two germline ends. CDR3 length: 12 amino acids. Germline values: CDR1 ENHRY, CDR2 SYGVKD. CDR3 loop: CAIADNNEKLFF. For the CDR3, the DNA is TGTGCCATCGCAGACAATAATGAAAAACTGTTTTTT.

There are a few counts of this clonotype. V gene TRBV7-2 combines with J gene TRBJ1-1; 7 bases fit TRBD1. The germline V gene has CDR1 SGHTA and CDR2 FQGNSA. V was pared by 5 bases and J by 4 bases, with 7 bases of the junction left unmatched. CDR3 length equals 14 residues. The chain's CDR3 is CASSAGDSFTEAFF. The CDR3 nucleotides are TGTGCCAGCAGCGCGGGGGACAGCTTCACTGAAGCTTTCTTT.

This clonotype occurred many times. The rearrangement links TRBV7-2 to TRBJ2-1; maybe TRBD2 (5 bases). V lost 5 bases and J lost 2, with 7 bases in between. The CDR3 has 13 amino acids. The germline V gene has CDR1 SGHTA and CDR2 FQGNSA. The CDR3 spells CASSPGTYNEQFF. For the CDR3, the DNA is TGTGCCAGCAGCCCCGGGACCTACAATGAGCAGTTCTTC.

This clonotype was seen ten or more times. The chain links TRBV28 to TRBJ2-3; D gene unclear. Trimming removed 7 bases at V and 2 bases at J, with 7 bases between. The CDR3 contains 12 residues. Germline assignment: CDR1 MDHEN and CDR2 SYDVKM. CDR3 coding DNA: TGTGCCAGCATTTCGGTCACAGATACGCAGTATTTT. The encoded protein is CASISVTDTQYF.